This is a list of T cell receptor beta chains from one sample in a study of CD4 T cells in relation to SARS-CoV-2 and coronaviruses. The antigens for these receptors are not known. Libraries were prepared by immunoSEQ multiplex PCR; TCRdb keeps only in-frame clonotypes and omits some of them. The sample lists 35,000 to 40,000 clones, around 77% occurring once. The sequenced sample was memory CD4+ T cells from PBMCs, cultured in vitro. The receptor source for this set is an adult with COVID-19. The CDR3 runs from the conserved cysteine through the conserved F or W. The D gene is left open where the match is weak. Clone size is stated in some rows and not others, as once, few, many or a class when expanded.

-	-	TRBJ1-3	TRBV4-1	TGCGCCAGCAGCCAAGGCCCTGGGAACTCTGGAAACACCATATATTTT	CASSQGPGNSGNTIYF
-	-	TRBJ2-4	TRBV27	TGTGCCAGCAGTCCAATTGGATTAGTGGGCAAAAACATTCAGTACTTC	CASSPIGLVGKNIQYF
-	few	TRBJ2-7	TRBV18	TGTGCCAGCTCAGACGGGGCAAACTACGAGCAGTACTTC	CASSDGANYEQYF
TRBD1	few	TRBJ2-7	TRBV6-2/TRBV6-3	TGTGCCAGCAGCTCTTACCGGGACAGGGTCAACGAGCAGTACTTC	CASSSYRDRVNEQYF
TRBD2	once	TRBJ2-3	TRBV29-1	TGCAGCGTTGAAGATTCCCGGGACTACTGGTATTTT	CSVEDSRDYWYF
TRBD2	-	TRBJ2-6	TRBV10-3	TGTGCCATCAGTGATCCCAGCGGGAGAGCTAGTGGGGCCAACGTCCTGACTTTC	CAISDPSGRASGANVLTF
-	-	TRBJ2-7	TRBV28	TGTGCCAGCAGTTTATCAGGGAGGGGGTCCTACGAGCAGTACTTC	CASSLSGRGSYEQYF
TRBD2	-	TRBJ2-1	TRBV7-9	TGTGCCAGCAGCTTAGTTCCTAGCGGGAGCAATGAGCAGTTCTTC	CASSLVPSGSNEQFF
-	-	TRBJ1-2	TRBV5-1	TGCGCCAGCAGCTTGGGGACAGCCATGAGTCATGGCTACACCTTC	CASSLGTAMSHGYTF
-	-	TRBJ1-5	TRBV4-2	TGTGCCAGCAGCCAAGCAGGGGTAGACAATCAGCCCCAGCATTTT	CASSQAGVDNQPQHF
TRBD1	-	TRBJ2-3	TRBV6-2/TRBV6-3	TGTGCCAGCAGTGACAGGGGGCGAGATACGCAGTATTTT	CASSDRGRDTQYF
-	few	TRBJ1-2	TRBV12-3/TRBV12-4	TGTGCCAGCAGTTTCTCTAACTATGGCTACACCTTC	CASSFSNYGYTF
TRBD2	-	TRBJ2-3	TRBV7-3	TGTGCCAGCAGTCCCGGGACTAGCGGCACAGATACGCAGTATTTT	CASSPGTSGTDTQYF
TRBD1	once	TRBJ1-5	TRBV5-6	TGTGCCAGCAGCTCCGAAGGGGGCGTTCAGCCCCAGCATTTT	CASSSEGGVQPQHF
-	-	TRBJ2-1	TRBV7-6	TGTGCCAGCAGACCCCTCGGTAGGAGGGGATACAATGAGCAGTTCTTC	CASRPLGRRGYNEQFF
-	-	TRBJ2-7	TRBV6-5	TGTGCCAGCAGTTACGGGAACTCCTACGAGCAGTACTTC	CASSYGNSYEQYF
TRBD1	few	TRBJ2-7	TRBV14	TGTGCCAGCAGCCCTTGGACAGGGGTTCGCGAGCAGTACTTC	CASSPWTGVREQYF
-	-	TRBJ2-1	TRBV5-1	TGCGCCAGCAGCCAGGACCCACTGGACTCCTACAATGAGCAGTTCTTC	CASSQDPLDSYNEQFF
-	-	TRBJ2-4	TRBV20-1	TGCAGTGCTAGAGAGTTGCACATTCAGTACTTC	CSARELHIQYF
TRBD2	once	TRBJ2-3	TRBV4-1	TGCGCCAGCAGCAAGCGGGAGGGCCGCACAGATACGCAGTATTTT	CASSKREGRTDTQYF
TRBD1	-	TRBJ1-2	TRBV27	TGTGCCAGCAGCAAAAGGACAGGCTATGGCTACACCTTC	CASSKRTGYGYTF
TRBD2	-	TRBJ2-1	TRBV2	TGTGCCAGCAGAAAAATGGGGACTAGCGGGAGCAATGAGCAGTTCTTC	CASRKMGTSGSNEQFF
TRBD1	-	TRBJ2-6	TRBV14	TGTGCCAGCAGGAGACAGGGGGGGACCTTAGCTGGGGCCAACGTCCTGACTTTC	CASRRQGGTLAGANVLTF
TRBD1	-	TRBJ2-3	TRBV5-1	TGCGCCAGCAGCTTGTACAGGGGAAGCACAGATACGCAGTATTTT	CASSLYRGSTDTQYF
TRBD2	-	TRBJ2-3	TRBV23-1	TGCGCCAGCAGCCCCAAACCCAGGACTAGCGGGAGTGTTCGTACAGATACGCAGTATTTT	CASSPKPRTSGSVRTDTQYF
-	-	TRBJ2-2	TRBV5-1	TGCGCCAGCAGCTTGGGGGGTTGGGGTAGCGGACTAAACACCGGGGAGCTGTTTTTT	CASSLGGWGSGLNTGELFF
-	-	TRBJ2-5	TRBV7-9	TGTGCCAGCAGCTCCCCGGGGGCGGGCCAAGAGACCCAGTACTTC	CASSSPGAGQETQYF
TRBD1	few	TRBJ1-2	TRBV19	TGTGCCAGTAGTTCAGACAGGGGAGATGGCTACACCTTC	CASSSDRGDGYTF
-	once	TRBJ1-2	TRBV28	TGTGCCAGCAGGCCGAGGGGAGCTAACTATGGCTACACCTTC	CASRPRGANYGYTF
TRBD2	-	TRBJ2-3	TRBV9	TGTGCCAGCAGCCCAACGACTAGCGGGCCGACAGATACGCAGTATTTT	CASSPTTSGPTDTQYF
TRBD1	-	TRBJ2-1	TRBV6-6	TGTGCCAGCAGCTTGGCGGGAAGGACAGGGACGATTTTCTTTTATGAGCAGTTCTTC	CASSLAGRTGTIFFYEQFF
-	-	TRBJ2-3	TRBV28	TGTGCCAGTGGGACTCTCGTCCGGAAAGATACGCAGTATTTT	CASGTLVRKDTQYF
-	-	TRBJ1-3	TRBV5-1	TGCGCCAGCAGCTTAGAGCGGACCGGGAACACCATATATTTT	CASSLERTGNTIYF
-	-	TRBJ1-6	TRBV20-1	TGCAGTGCTAGTAAACAGTTCCCCCTGGGCTCCTATAATTCACCCCTCCACTTT	CSASKQFPLGSYNSPLHF
-	-	TRBJ2-3	TRBV11-2	TGTGCCAGCAGCCCGTTCCCTAATTCGCAGTATTTT	CASSPFPNSQYF
-	-	TRBJ2-7	TRBV13	TGTGCCAGCAGCTCCAGGACCGGATCCCGCGAGCAGTACTTC	CASSSRTGSREQYF
-	-	TRBJ2-7	TRBV7-8	TGTGCCAGCAGGCAACAGGTAGTCGACGAGCAGTACTTC	CASRQQVVDEQYF